The present TCR beta chain was sequenced within a study of blood T cell repertoires in COVID-19. Assay used: immunoSEQ multiplex PCR; TCRdb lists only in-frame clones, some missing. The data show 110,000 or so clones, over 80% seen once. This CDR3 has 18 amino acids. Trimming shortened V by 5 bases and J by 3 bases, and 22 bases separated the two germline ends. Germline assignment: CDR1 SGHVS and CDR2 FQNEAQ. Material: peripheral blood. This TCR came from a woman between 45 and 60 years old with acute or convalescent COVID-19. This chain connects TRBV7-8 to TRBJ2-2; the D gene is possibly TRBD2 (5 bases). CDR3 sequence: CASSVPLSRASHTGELFF. The CDR3 nucleotides read TGTGCCAGCAGCGTCCCTTTGTCGAGGGCTTCCCACACCGGGGAGCTGTTTTTT.